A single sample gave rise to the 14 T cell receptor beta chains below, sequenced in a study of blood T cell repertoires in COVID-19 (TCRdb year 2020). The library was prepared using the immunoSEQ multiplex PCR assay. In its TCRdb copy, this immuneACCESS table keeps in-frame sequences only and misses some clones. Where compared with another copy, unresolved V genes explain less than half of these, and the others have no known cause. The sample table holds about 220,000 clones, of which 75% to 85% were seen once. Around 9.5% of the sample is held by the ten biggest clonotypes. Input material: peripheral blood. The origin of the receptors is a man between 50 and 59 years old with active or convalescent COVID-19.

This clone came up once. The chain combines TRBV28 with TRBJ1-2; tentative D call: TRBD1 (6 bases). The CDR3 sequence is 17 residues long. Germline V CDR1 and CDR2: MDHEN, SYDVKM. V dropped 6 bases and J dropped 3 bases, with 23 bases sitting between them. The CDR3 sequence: CASSPSIDRQAYYGYTF. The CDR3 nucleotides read TGTGCCAGCAGCCCCTCTATCGACAGGCAAGCCTACTATGGCTACACCTTC.

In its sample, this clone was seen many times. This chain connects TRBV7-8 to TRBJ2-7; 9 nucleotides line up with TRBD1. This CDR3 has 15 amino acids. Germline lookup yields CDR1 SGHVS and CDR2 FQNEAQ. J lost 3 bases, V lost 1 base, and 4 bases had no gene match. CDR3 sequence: CASSLEGTGLYEQYV. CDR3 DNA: TGTGCCAGCAGCTTAGAGGGGACAGGGCTCTACGAGCAGTACGTC.

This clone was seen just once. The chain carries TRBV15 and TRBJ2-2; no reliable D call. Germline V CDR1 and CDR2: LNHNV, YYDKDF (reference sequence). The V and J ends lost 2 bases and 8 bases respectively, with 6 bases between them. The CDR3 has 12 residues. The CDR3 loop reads CATSRYGGELFF. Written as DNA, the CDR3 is TGTGCCACCAGCAGATACGGGGGGGAGCTGTTTTTT.

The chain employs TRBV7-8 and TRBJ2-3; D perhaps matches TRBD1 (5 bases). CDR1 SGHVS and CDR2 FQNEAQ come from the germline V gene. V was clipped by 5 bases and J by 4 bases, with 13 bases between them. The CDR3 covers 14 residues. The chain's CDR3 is CASSPWTIPDTQYF. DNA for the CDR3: TGTGCCAGCAGCCCATGGACAATCCCAGATACGCAGTATTTT.

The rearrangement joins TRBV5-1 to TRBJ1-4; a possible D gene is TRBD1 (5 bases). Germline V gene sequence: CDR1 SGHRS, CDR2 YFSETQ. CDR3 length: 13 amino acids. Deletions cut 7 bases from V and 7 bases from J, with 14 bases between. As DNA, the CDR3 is TGCGCCAGCTCTGGGGGGATTGGTGAAAAACTGTTTTTT. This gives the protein CASSGGIGEKLFF.

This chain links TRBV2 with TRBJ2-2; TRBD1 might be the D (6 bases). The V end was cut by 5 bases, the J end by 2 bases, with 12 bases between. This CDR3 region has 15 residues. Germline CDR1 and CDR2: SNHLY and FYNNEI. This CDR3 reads CASSPVDSNTGELFF. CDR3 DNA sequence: TGTGCCAGCAGTCCTGTGGACAGCAACACCGGGGAGCTGTTTTTT.

This CDR3 reads CASSLEGGYSGNTIYF. In nucleotides, the CDR3 is TGCGCCAGCAGCTTGGAAGGGGGATATTCTGGAAACACCATATATTTT. This rearrangement joins TRBV5-1 to TRBJ1-3, with a weak D call TRBD1 (6 bases). This CDR3 is built from 16 residues. The V and J ends lost 0 bases and 1 base respectively, with 11 bases between them. Germline lookup yields CDR1 SGHRS and CDR2 YFSETQ.

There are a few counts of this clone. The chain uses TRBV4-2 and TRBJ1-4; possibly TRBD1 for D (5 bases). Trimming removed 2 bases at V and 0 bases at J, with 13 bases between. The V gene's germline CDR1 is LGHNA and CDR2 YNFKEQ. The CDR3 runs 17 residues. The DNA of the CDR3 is TGTGCCAGCAGCCAACATTCAGGGCCTTCAACTAATGAAAAACTGTTTTTT. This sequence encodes CASSQHSGPSTNEKLFF.

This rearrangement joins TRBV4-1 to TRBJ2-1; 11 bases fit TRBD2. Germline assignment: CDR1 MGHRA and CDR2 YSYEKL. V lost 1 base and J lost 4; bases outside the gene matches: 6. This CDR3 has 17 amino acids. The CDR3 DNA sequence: TGCGCCAGCAGCCAAGTAGCGGGACTAGCGGTTTACAATGAGCAGTTCTTC. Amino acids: CASSQVAGLAVYNEQFF.

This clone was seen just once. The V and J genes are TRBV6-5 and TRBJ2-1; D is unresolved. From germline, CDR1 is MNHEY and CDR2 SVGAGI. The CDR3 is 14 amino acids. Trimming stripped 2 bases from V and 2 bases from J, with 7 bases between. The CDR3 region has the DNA TGTGCCAGCAGTTACCTTCGGGCCTACAATGAGCAGTTCTTC. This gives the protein CASSYLRAYNEQFF.

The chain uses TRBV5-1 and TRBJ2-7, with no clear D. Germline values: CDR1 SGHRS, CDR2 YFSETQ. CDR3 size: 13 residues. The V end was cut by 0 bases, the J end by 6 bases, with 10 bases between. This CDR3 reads CASSLGPEVEQYF. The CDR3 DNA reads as TGCGCCAGCAGCTTGGGCCCCGAGGTCGAGCAGTACTTC.

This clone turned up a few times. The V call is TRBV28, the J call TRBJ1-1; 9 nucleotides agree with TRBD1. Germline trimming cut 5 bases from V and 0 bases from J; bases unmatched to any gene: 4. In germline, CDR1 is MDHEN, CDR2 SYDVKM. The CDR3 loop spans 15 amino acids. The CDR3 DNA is TGTGCCAGCAGTCCCTACAGGGGGCTGAACACTGAAGCTTTCTTT. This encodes CASSPYRGLNTEAFF.

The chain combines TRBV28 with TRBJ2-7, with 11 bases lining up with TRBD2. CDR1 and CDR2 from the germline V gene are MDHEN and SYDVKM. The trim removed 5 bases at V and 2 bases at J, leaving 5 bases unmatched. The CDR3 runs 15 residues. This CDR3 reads CASSPQLAGAYEQYF. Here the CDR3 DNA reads TGTGCCAGCAGTCCTCAACTAGCGGGAGCCTACGAGCAGTACTTC. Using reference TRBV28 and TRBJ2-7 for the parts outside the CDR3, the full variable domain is DVKVTQSSRYLVKRTGEKVFLECVQDMDHENMFWYRQDPGLGLRLIYFSYDVKMKEKGDIPEGYSVSREKKERFSLILESASTNQTSMYLCASSPQLAGAYEQYFGPGTRLTVT.

The CDR3 coding sequence is TGTGCCAGCAGCTTAATCGGGACAGGGGATTGGTTTGGTGGCTACACCTTC. Translation: CASSLIGTGDWFGGYTF. The V call is TRBV9, the J call TRBJ1-2; 10 positions match TRBD1. Germline V gives CDR1 SGDLS, CDR2 YYNGEE. The CDR3 has 17 residues. Trimming cost V 4 bases and J 7 bases; bases outside gene matches: 16.